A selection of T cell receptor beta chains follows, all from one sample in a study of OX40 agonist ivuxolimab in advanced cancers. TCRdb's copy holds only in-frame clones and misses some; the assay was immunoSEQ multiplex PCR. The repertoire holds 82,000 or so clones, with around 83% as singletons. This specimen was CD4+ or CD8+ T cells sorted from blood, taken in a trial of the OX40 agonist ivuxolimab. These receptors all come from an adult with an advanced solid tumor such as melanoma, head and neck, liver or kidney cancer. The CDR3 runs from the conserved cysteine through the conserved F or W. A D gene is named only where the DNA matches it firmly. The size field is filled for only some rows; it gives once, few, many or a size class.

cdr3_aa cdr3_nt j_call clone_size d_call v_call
CASSATGGLNQPQHF TGTGCCAGCAGCGCGACAGGGGGCTTAAATCAGCCCCAGCATTTT TRBJ1-5 NA TRBD1 TRBV7-6
CASKIRSEGNTIYF TGTGCCAGCAAGATCAGGTCTGAAGGAAACACCATATATTTT TRBJ1-3 NA NA TRBV6-1
CASSSTTSGETQYF TGTGCCAGCAGCTCGACCACTAGTGGGGAGACCCAGTACTTC TRBJ2-5 NA NA TRBV5-5
CASSSYSLGNTIYF TGTGCCAGCAGCAGCTACTCGTTAGGAAACACCATATATTTT TRBJ1-3 NA NA TRBV5-6
CASSIGGGTYEQYF TGTGCCAGTAGTATAGGTGGGGGGACCTACGAGCAGTACTTC TRBJ2-7 NA NA TRBV19
CASSLLRTEAFF TGTGCCAGCAGTTTACTACGCACTGAAGCTTTCTTT TRBJ1-1 NA NA TRBV28
CASSLLSRIYGYTF TGCGCCAGCAGCTTGTTATCCAGAATCTATGGCTACACCTTC TRBJ1-2 NA NA TRBV5-1
CASSQYQGWEQFF TGCGCCAGCAGCCAATATCAGGGTTGGGAGCAGTTCTTC TRBJ2-1 NA NA TRBV4-1
CASNFRDRASYEQYF TGCGCCAGCAACTTTCGGGACAGGGCCTCCTACGAGCAGTACTTC TRBJ2-7 NA TRBD1 TRBV5-1
CASGGATDTQYF TGTGCCAGCGGGGGGGCAACAGATACGCAGTATTTT TRBJ2-3 NA NA TRBV7-8
CASSEGAVLTGELFF TGTGCCAGCAGTGAAGGAGCGGTGCTCACCGGGGAGCTGTTTTTT TRBJ2-2 NA NA TRBV2
CASSSGLVGETQYF TGTGCCAGCAGCTCCGGACTAGTTGGGGAGACCCAGTACTTC TRBJ2-5 NA TRBD2 TRBV7-7
CASSPFGGRSPLHF TGTGCCAGCAGCCCCTTTGGGGGTAGGTCACCCCTCCACTTT TRBJ1-6 NA NA TRBV7-6
CASSQGGGQQPQHF TGTGCCAGCAGCCAAGGCGGGGGGCAGCAGCCCCAGCATTTT TRBJ1-5 NA NA TRBV5-5
CSVGERQTLNTEAFF TGCAGCGTGGGGGAGCGTCAAACATTGAACACTGAAGCTTTCTTT TRBJ1-1 NA NA TRBV29-1
CASNTGTRSRETQYF TGCGCCAGCAACACCGGGACTAGGAGTAGAGAGACCCAGTACTTC TRBJ2-5 NA TRBD2 TRBV10-1
CASIGAAQLRSYEQYF TGTGCCAGCATAGGGGCAGCGCAACTTAGATCCTACGAGCAGTACTTC TRBJ2-7 NA NA TRBV21-1
CASSLGPADYGYTF TGCGCCAGCAGCTTGGGTCCAGCCGATTATGGCTACACCTTC TRBJ1-2 NA NA TRBV5-1
CASSFYTGSSYNEQFF TGTGCCAGCAGCTTTTATACGGGGAGCTCCTACAATGAGCAGTTCTTC TRBJ2-1 NA NA TRBV11-2
CASSSSSYEQYF TGTGCCAGCAGTTCCAGCTCCTACGAGCAGTACTTC TRBJ2-7 NA NA TRBV7-2
CASSLVETQYF TGTGCCAGCAGCTTGGTGGAGACCCAGTACTTC TRBJ2-5 once NA TRBV5-6
CASSLFGNTIYF TGTGCCAGCAGCTTGTTTGGAAACACCATATATTTT TRBJ1-3 NA NA TRBV5-8
CASSFDRGAAFF TGCGCCAGCAGCTTCGACAGGGGTGCGGCTTTCTTT TRBJ1-1 NA TRBD1 TRBV5-1
CASRPGQRGTDTQYF TGTGCCAGCAGACCGGGACAGAGAGGCACAGATACGCAGTATTTT TRBJ2-3 NA TRBD1 TRBV27
CASSLVPGSQYEQYF TGTGCCAGCAGCTTAGTCCCCGGGAGCCAATACGAGCAGTACTTC TRBJ2-7 NA NA TRBV7-2
CSVGLGAGGPTYEQYF TGCAGCGTTGGATTGGGCGCCGGGGGGCCCACCTACGAGCAGTACTTC TRBJ2-7 NA NA TRBV29-1
CASSTGQGANYGYTF TGTGCCAGCAGTACTGGACAGGGCGCTAACTATGGCTACACCTTC TRBJ1-2 NA TRBD1 TRBV6-9
CASSLGLAGVTAYNEQFF TGTGCCAGCAGCCTCGGACTAGCGGGGGTCACGGCCTACAATGAGCAGTTCTTC TRBJ2-1 NA TRBD2 TRBV7-3
CASSHGTENEKLFF TGTGCCAGCAGCCACGGGACAGAAAATGAAAAACTGTTTTTT TRBJ1-4 NA TRBD1 TRBV28
CASSIGQAFRDEQFF TGTGCCAGTAGTATCGGCCAGGCGTTTCGTGATGAGCAGTTCTTC TRBJ2-1 NA NA TRBV19
CASSQGTGRFGGELFF TGCGCCAGCAGCCAGGGGACAGGGAGGTTCGGCGGGGAGCTGTTTTTT TRBJ2-2 NA TRBD1 TRBV4-1
CASSPGTGGKNSPLHF TGCGCCAGCAGTCCCGGGACAGGGGGCAAAAATTCACCCCTCCACTTT TRBJ1-6 few TRBD1 TRBV5-1
CASSSSTGQGREQYF TGTGCCAGCAGCTCATCCACAGGACAGGGCCGGGAGCAGTACTTC TRBJ2-7 NA TRBD1 TRBV11-3
CASSGRGFGETQYF TGTGCCAGCAGCGGGAGGGGATTTGGGGAGACCCAGTACTTC TRBJ2-5 NA TRBD2 TRBV6-1
CASSFPGLAGVYEQFF TGTGCCAGCAGTTTCCCCGGACTAGCGGGGGTATATGAGCAGTTCTTC TRBJ2-1 NA TRBD2 TRBV28
CASNTGGSSYNEQFF TGTGCCAGCAACACCGGGGGGAGCTCCTACAATGAGCAGTTCTTC TRBJ2-1 once TRBD2 TRBV9
CASSEEVGLSNYGYTF TGTGCCAGCAGTGAAGAGGTTGGGCTATCTAACTATGGCTACACCTTC TRBJ1-2 NA NA TRBV6-1
CASSLGTYEQYF TGTGCCAGCAGCTTAGGAACCTACGAGCAGTACTTC TRBJ2-7 NA NA TRBV11-3
CSVRDRDPYGYTF TGCAGCGTACGGGACAGGGACCCCTATGGCTACACCTTC TRBJ1-2 NA TRBD1 TRBV29-1
CASRAQGAGGYTF TGTGCCAGCAGGGCCCAGGGGGCGGGAGGCTACACCTTC TRBJ1-2 NA TRBD1 TRBV2
CASSLVSGDEQYF TGTGCCAGCAGCTTAGTATCGGGAGACGAGCAGTACTTC TRBJ2-7 NA NA TRBV11-3
CAISPDGPDNRGQFF TGTGCCATCAGCCCCGACGGTCCGGATAACCGGGGGCAGTTCTTC TRBJ2-1 NA NA TRBV10-3
CAWTALNTGELFF TGTGCCTGGACAGCCTTGAACACCGGGGAGCTGTTTTTT TRBJ2-2 NA NA TRBV30
CASSQDGQGARWGGYTF TGTGCCAGCAGCCAAGATGGCCAGGGGGCGCGATGGGGTGGCTACACCTTC TRBJ1-2 NA TRBD1 TRBV14
CASSYSRGDTQYF TGTGCCAGCAGTTATAGTCGGGGAGATACGCAGTATTTT TRBJ2-3 NA NA TRBV6-5
CASSFSGTPQETQYF TGTGCCAGCAGCTTTTCCGGGACACCGCAAGAGACCCAGTACTTC TRBJ2-5 NA NA TRBV11-2
CASSLWRDRGPNQPQHF TGTGCCAGCAGTTTATGGAGGGACAGGGGACCCAATCAGCCCCAGCATTTT TRBJ1-5 NA TRBD1 TRBV28
CASSLPSLAEAFF TGTGCCAGCAGCTTGCCCTCTCTGGCTGAAGCTTTCTTT TRBJ1-1 NA NA TRBV5-5
CASSRAQGRHNEQFF TGTGCCAGCAGTCGGGCCCAGGGGCGCCACAATGAGCAGTTCTTC TRBJ2-1 NA NA TRBV28
CASSRGLAIDTQYF TGTGCCAGCAGCCGGGGACTAGCCATAGATACGCAGTATTTT TRBJ2-3 once TRBD2 TRBV7-3
CASSPPWGRPSGNTIYF TGTGCCAGCTCACCACCGTGGGGGCGCCCCTCTGGAAACACCATATATTTT TRBJ1-3 NA NA TRBV18
CASSQDFRVFTDTQYF TGCGCCAGCAGCCAAGATTTTAGGGTATTTACAGATACGCAGTATTTT TRBJ2-3 NA NA TRBV4-3
CASSPGDRPNYGYTF TGTGCCAGCAGCCCGGGGGACAGACCTAACTATGGCTACACCTTC TRBJ1-2 NA TRBD1 TRBV7-9
CASRSSGLDSPLHF TGTGCCAGCAGGAGCTCCGGGCTGGATTCACCCCTCCACTTT TRBJ1-6 NA NA TRBV6-6